This is a list of T cell receptor beta chains from one sample in a study of CD8+ T cells in alopecia areata. Sequencing used immunoSEQ multiplex PCR; TCRdb keeps in-frame clones, though not all of them. The table lists about 180,000 clones, around 51% of them singletons. Sample: CD8+ T cells sorted from blood, taken at week 52, from a patient treated with tofacitinib. These receptors all come from a human donor with alopecia areata. The CDR3 runs from the conserved cysteine through the conserved F or W. A D gene is named only where the DNA matches it firmly. Clone size, where shown, is once, few, many, or a class for clones that have expanded.

d_call clone_size j_call v_call cdr3_aa cdr3_nt
- - TRBJ2-7 TRBV30 CAWTAAGPGEQYF TGTGCCTGGACGGCTGCCGGGCCGGGCGAGCAGTACTTC
- - TRBJ2-5 TRBV7-8 CASSPRTRQETQYF TGTGCCAGCAGCCCACGGACACGCCAAGAGACCCAGTACTTC
- few TRBJ1-2 TRBV30 CAWSATLLGGGRYTF TGTGCCTGGAGTGCAACCCTCCTAGGGGGGGGACGATACACCTTC
- - TRBJ1-2 TRBV15 CATSSRSYGYTF TGTGCCACCAGCAGCCGGAGCTATGGCTACACCTTC
TRBD1 once TRBJ1-1 TRBV19 CATDRGNTLGTEAFF TGTGCCACGGACAGGGGGAATACACTAGGCACTGAAGCTTTCTTT
- few TRBJ1-1 TRBV18 CASSPFRGNTEAFF TGTGCCAGCTCACCATTCAGGGGTAACACTGAAGCTTTCTTT
- - TRBJ2-5 TRBV30 CAWSKASRQETQYF TGTGCCTGGAGTAAGGCTAGTCGGCAAGAGACCCAGTACTTC
- - TRBJ2-5 TRBV15 CATSRVSHAEEETQYF TGTGCCACCAGCAGAGTGTCCCACGCGGAGGAGGAGACCCAGTACTTC
TRBD2 few TRBJ2-1 TRBV2 CASRRGAVDWSEQFF TGTGCCAGCCGGCGGGGGGCGGTAGATTGGAGTGAGCAGTTCTTC
- - TRBJ2-3 TRBV2 CASGRGGTDTQYF TGTGCCAGCGGCCGTGGGGGCACAGATACGCAGTATTTT
TRBD2 - TRBJ2-5 TRBV4-3 CASSQEASGGPGYF TGCGCCAGCAGCCAAGAGGCTAGCGGGGGGCCCGGGTACTTC
- - TRBJ2-5 TRBV15 CATSSENPPRETQYF TGTGCCACCAGCAGCGAAAACCCACCCCGAGAGACCCAGTACTTC
- few TRBJ1-4 TRBV5-1 CASSLASTATNEKLFF TGCGCCAGCAGCTTGGCCTCGACGGCAACTAATGAAAAACTGTTTTTT
TRBD1 - TRBJ1-1 TRBV19 CASSFSTGVNTEAFF TGTGCCAGTAGTTTCTCGACAGGGGTTAACACTGAAGCTTTCTTT
TRBD1 - TRBJ2-4 TRBV5-6 CASSRQGHQYF TGTGCCAGCAGTCGACAGGGTCATCAGTACTTC
- few TRBJ1-5 TRBV4-1 CASSQGVGYNQPQHF TGCGCCAGCAGCCAAGGGGTAGGCTACAATCAGCCCCAGCATTTT
TRBD2 - TRBJ2-2 TRBV2 CASNHPGLPAGELFF TGTGCCAGCAATCACCCGGGACTACCGGCCGGGGAGCTGTTTTTT
- few TRBJ1-1 TRBV2 CASTGHPNTEAFF TGTGCCAGCACCGGACATCCGAACACTGAAGCTTTCTTT
- few TRBJ2-5 TRBV6-6 CASETDQETQYF TGTGCCAGCGAGACAGACCAAGAGACCCAGTACTTC
TRBD2 - TRBJ2-3 TRBV29-1 CSVARRGSGGAFITDTQYF TGCAGCGTTGCCCGTCGGGGTAGCGGGGGGGCTTTTATCACAGATACGCAGTATTTT
- many TRBJ2-3 TRBV7-6 CASSRRENTQYF TGTGCCAGCAGCCGACGGGAGAATACGCAGTATTTT
TRBD1 - TRBJ2-7 TRBV6-6 CASIQAGDRGTYEQYF TGTGCCAGCATCCAAGCCGGGGACAGGGGTACCTACGAGCAGTACTTC
- - TRBJ1-1 TRBV7-9 CASSLVAATEAFF TGTGCCAGCAGCTTAGTGGCAGCTACTGAAGCTTTCTTT
- - TRBJ2-1 TRBV4-1 CASSQGVKRHEQFF TGCGCCAGCAGCCAAGGGGTTAAACGGCATGAGCAGTTCTTC
- - TRBJ2-7 TRBV6-5 CASSPRSDSYEQYF TGTGCCAGCAGTCCCCGTTCAGACTCCTACGAGCAGTACTTC
- - TRBJ1-1 TRBV29-1 CSARPTWMNTEAFF TGCAGCGCGCGACCGACGTGGATGAACACTGAAGCTTTCTTT
- - TRBJ1-5 TRBV9 CASSVGSRNQPQHF TGTGCCAGCAGCGTAGGATCGAGGAATCAGCCCCAGCATTTT
- - TRBJ2-7 TRBV13 CASSSSFEGDYEQYF TGTGCCAGCAGCTCATCCTTCGAGGGAGACTACGAGCAGTACTTC
TRBD2 - TRBJ2-3 TRBV27 CASNLGTSGVPDTQYF TGTGCCAGCAATCTTGGGACTAGCGGGGTCCCAGATACGCAGTATTTT
- - TRBJ1-1 TRBV7-9 CASSLPGLPAFF TGTGCCAGCAGCTTACCGGGCCTTCCAGCTTTCTTT
- - TRBJ2-3 TRBV10-3 CAISGQASTDTQYF TGTGCCATCAGTGGACAGGCTAGCACAGATACGCAGTATTTT
- - TRBJ1-2 TRBV28 CASSPPAGLNGYTF TGTGCCAGCAGCCCCCCGGCAGGGCTTAACGGCTACACCTTC
- - TRBJ2-2 TRBV6-5 CASSGLMGLSGELFF TGTGCCAGCTCAGGGCTTATGGGGTTGAGCGGGGAGCTGTTTTTT
TRBD1 - TRBJ1-4 TRBV7-6 CASTLGTGGEKLFF TGTGCCAGCACCTTAGGGACAGGGGGTGAGAAACTGTTTTTT
- - TRBJ2-2 TRBV11-1 CASSPRTGNTGELFF TGTGCCAGCAGCCCCCGAACAGGGAACACCGGGGAGCTGTTTTTT
- - TRBJ2-7 TRBV9 CASSVSAGDSYEQYF TGTGCCAGCAGCGTTTCAGCAGGGGACTCCTACGAGCAGTACTTC
- - TRBJ2-7 TRBV6-5 CASSSDGSYEQYF TGTGCCAGCAGTTCAGACGGATCCTACGAGCAGTACTTC
- - TRBJ2-7 TRBV5-6 CASRVTGGSYEQYF TGTGCCAGCAGGGTGACAGGTGGAAGCTACGAGCAGTACTTC
- many TRBJ2-7 TRBV7-9 CASSFEGWGEQYF TGTGCCAGCAGCTTCGAGGGTTGGGGCGAGCAGTACTTC
- - TRBJ1-5 TRBV7-2 CASSLEGSNQPQHF TGTGCCAGCAGCTTAGAGGGGAGCAATCAGCCCCAGCATTTT
TRBD1 - TRBJ2-5 TRBV9 CASSGGQGGQETQYF TGTGCCAGCAGCGGGGGACAGGGAGGCCAAGAGACCCAGTACTTC
TRBD1 - TRBJ2-5 TRBV5-4 CASTSGDRAQETQYF TGTGCCAGCACCTCTGGGGACAGGGCACAAGAGACCCAGTACTTC
- - TRBJ2-5 TRBV13 CASSLGGGSETQYF TGTGCCAGCAGCTTAGGCGGCGGTTCGGAGACCCAGTACTTC
- - TRBJ2-5 TRBV7-9 CASRDFQETQYF TGTGCCAGTCGGGACTTTCAAGAGACCCAGTACTTC
- - TRBJ1-1 TRBV7-2 CASSLSGMLNTEAFF TGTGCCAGCAGCTTATCAGGGATGCTGAACACTGAAGCTTTCTTT
TRBD1 - TRBJ2-4 TRBV27 CASTSGPGQGRDIQYF TGTGCCAGCACTTCTGGTCCGGGACAGGGGAGAGACATTCAGTACTTC
- - TRBJ1-1 TRBV10-3 CAISESIGTEAFF TGTGCCATCAGTGAGTCGATCGGAACTGAAGCTTTCTTT
- - TRBJ2-7 TRBV18 CASSPKAEQYF TGTGCCAGCTCACCAAAGGCCGAGCAGTACTTC
- - TRBJ1-2 TRBV4-1 CASSQGGSLYTF TGCGCCAGCAGCCAAGGCGGCAGCCTCTACACCTTC
- - TRBJ2-1 TRBV30 CAWSTPLDDEQFF TGTGCCTGGAGTACCCCCCTGGACGATGAGCAGTTCTTC
- - TRBJ1-2 TRBV29-1 CSVGGSGGYTF TGCAGCGTTGGGGGTTCTGGGGGCTACACCTTC
- - TRBJ1-5 TRBV7-9 CASSLGTDANQPQHF TGTGCCAGCAGCTTAGGGACAGACGCCAATCAGCCCCAGCATTTT
- - TRBJ2-7 TRBV19 CASSIDGRSYEQYF TGTGCCAGTAGTATAGATGGCAGGTCCTACGAGCAGTACTTC
- few TRBJ1-2 TRBV6-1 CASSGDGNYGYTF TGTGCCAGCAGTGGGGACGGTAACTATGGCTACACCTTC
- - TRBJ1-1 TRBV5-1 CASSLRQAVMNTEAFF TGCGCCAGCAGCTTACGACAGGCCGTCATGAACACTGAAGCTTTCTTT
TRBD2 - TRBJ2-3 TRBV6-5 CASTGGGGTQYF TGTGCCAGCACCGGGGGGGGAGGTACGCAGTATTTT
- few TRBJ2-1 TRBV7-9 CASSFGENEQFF TGTGCCAGCAGCTTTGGGGAAAATGAGCAGTTCTTC
TRBD2 few TRBJ2-5 TRBV25-1 CASSGIAGGPQETQYF TGTGCCAGCAGTGGAATAGCGGGGGGGCCCCAAGAGACCCAGTACTTC
TRBD1 - TRBJ1-2 TRBV9 CASSGGTEAHYTF TGTGCCAGCAGCGGCGGGACAGAGGCCCACTACACCTTC